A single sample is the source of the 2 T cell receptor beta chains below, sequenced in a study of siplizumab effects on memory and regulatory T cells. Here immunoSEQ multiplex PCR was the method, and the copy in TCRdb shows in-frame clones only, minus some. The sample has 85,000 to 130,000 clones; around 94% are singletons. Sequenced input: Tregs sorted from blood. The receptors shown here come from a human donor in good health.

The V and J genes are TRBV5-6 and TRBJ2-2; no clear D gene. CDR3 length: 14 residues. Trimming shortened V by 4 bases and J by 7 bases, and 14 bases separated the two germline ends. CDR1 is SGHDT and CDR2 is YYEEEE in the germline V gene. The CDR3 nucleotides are TGTGCCAGCAGCCCCCTCAGTGGAGTCGGGGAGCTGTTTTTT. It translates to CASSPLSGVGELFF.

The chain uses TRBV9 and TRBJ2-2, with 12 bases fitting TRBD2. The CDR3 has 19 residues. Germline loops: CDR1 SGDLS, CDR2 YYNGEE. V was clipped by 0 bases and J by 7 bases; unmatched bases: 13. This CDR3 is CASSVGVLTSGSRSGELFF. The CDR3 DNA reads TGTGCCAGCAGCGTAGGGGTTTTGACTAGCGGGAGTAGGAGCGGGGAGCTGTTTTTT.